The clone carrying this T cell receptor (beta chain) was seen only once. Antigen unknown. These data are taken from a study of cytomegalovirus exposure and HLA in healthy donors. Whole-study findings and limits: Donor immune exposure was known only as CMV serostatus.

With 60 Vbeta and 13 Jbeta primers, the PCR was carried out. TCRdb keeps only in-frame clones here, not all; method: immunoSEQ multiplex PCR. Counted here are 140,000 to 150,000 clones, around three quarters occurring once; the ten biggest clones make up roughly 3.1%. Trimming cost V 0 bases and J 2 bases; bases outside gene matches: 1. Germline loops: CDR1 SGHRS, CDR2 YFSETQ. This CDR3 spans 15 amino acids. This clonotype originated in a man between 35 and 55 years old in good health and CMV-seropositive. V is TRBV5-1 and J is TRBJ2-5, with TRBD1 identical over 10 bases. Sequenced input: PBMCs. The CDR3 DNA is TGCGCCAGCAGCTTGGGGACAGGGGGACAAGAGACCCAGTACTTC. This translates into CASSLGTGGQETQYF.